This entry lists 29 T cell receptor beta chains sequenced from one sample in a study of blood T cell repertoires in COVID-19. This table comes from immunoSEQ multiplex PCR, and its TCRdb copy is limited to in-frame clones, with some not included. The top ten hold 3.2% of the sample, which has over 400,000 clones, 80% to 90% seen once. The sequenced sample consisted of peripheral blood. Source of these receptors: a human donor in a cohort sampled during active COVID-19.

The chain recombines TRBV18 with TRBJ2-3, with 9 positions matching TRBD1. V dropped 4 bases and J dropped 7; count of bases not matched to a gene: 12. The CDR3 has 16 amino acids. Germline CDR1 and CDR2: KGHSH and LQKENI. The CDR3 loop is CASSLQRDRALNTQYF. Written as DNA, the CDR3 is TGTGCCAGCTCACTGCAAAGGGACAGGGCCCTGAATACGCAGTATTTT.

V and J are TRBV5-1 and TRBJ1-2; 7 nucleotides agree with TRBD1. Trimming cost V 4 bases and J 2 bases; bases outside gene matches: 8. The germline V gene has CDR1 SGHRS and CDR2 YFSETQ. The CDR3 covers 15 residues. Written as DNA, the CDR3 is TGCGCCAGCAGCGAGGGGGCGCAGGGAAACTATGGCTACACCTTC. As protein: CASSEGAQGNYGYTF.

In its sample, this clone was seen a few times. The chain combines TRBV4-1 with TRBJ2-7, with 8 bases aligning to TRBD1. Germline V lookup: CDR1 MGHRA, CDR2 YSYEKL. The CDR3 has 14 amino acids. V shed 3 bases, J shed 1 base, and the junction held 2 bases outside the gene matches. For the CDR3, the DNA is TGCGCCAGCAGCCAGACAGGGGTTTCCTACGAGCAGTACTTC. Protein sequence: CASSQTGVSYEQYF.

This chain joins TRBV5-4 and TRBJ2-3; no firm D call. Germline assignment: CDR1 SGHNT and CDR2 YYREEE (reference sequence). The CDR3 has 14 amino acids. V was pared by 5 bases and J by 0 bases, with 10 bases between. The CDR3 here is CASRRRVSTDTQYF. CDR3 in DNA: TGTGCCAGCAGGCGTCGGGTTAGCACAGATACGCAGTATTTT.

The CDR3 DNA is TGTGCCAGCAGCGTAATCGGGACAGGGGGAACTGAAGCTTTCTTT. Its protein is CASSVIGTGGTEAFF. The genes are TRBV9 and TRBJ1-1; 11 bases agree with TRBD1. Germline values: CDR1 SGDLS, CDR2 YYNGEE. After removal of 1 base from V and 5 bases from J, the junction contained 4 bases not matched to a gene. This CDR3 has 15 residues. The full variable domain, in which reference TRBV9 and TRBJ1-1 provide the parts outside the CDR3, is DSGVTQTPKHLITATGQRVTLRCSPRSGDLSVYWYQQSLDQGLQFLIQYYNGEERAKGNILERFSAQQFPDLHSELNLSSLELGDSALYFCASSVIGTGGTEAFFGQGTRLTVV.

The chain couples TRBV30 to TRBJ1-1; a possible D gene is TRBD1 (5 bases). CDR3 length: 13 residues. Per germline, CDR1 GTSNPN and CDR2 SVGIG (reference sequence). V was clipped by 0 bases and J by 5 bases, with 10 bases between them. The CDR3 nucleotides are TGTGCCTGGAGTGTGTGGGGCCGTACTGAAGCTTTCTTT. The encoded protein is CAWSVWGRTEAFF.

This clone was found many times. V gene TRBV24-1 combines with J gene TRBJ2-5; 7 bases line up with TRBD2. There are 13 residues in the CDR3. The V and J ends lost 7 bases and 4 bases, in that order; junction bases with no gene match: 5. The germline gives CDR1 KGHDR, CDR2 SFDVKD. The chain's CDR3 is CATSGGSLETQYF. CDR3 sequence (DNA): TGTGCCACCAGCGGCGGGAGTTTAGAGACCCAGTACTTC.

The J gene is TRBJ1-4, the V gene TRBV7-9; 7 bases match TRBD1. Germline loops: CDR1 SEHNR, CDR2 FQNEAQ (reference sequence). The CDR3 length is 13 residues. V lost 4 bases to trimming and J lost 8 bases; unmatched junction nucleotides: 4. In DNA form, the CDR3 reads TGTGCCAGCAGCTCCCCAGGGGGAGAAAAACTGTTTTTT. It is translated as CASSSPGGEKLFF.

V usage is TRBV6-2 or TRBV6-3 and J usage is TRBJ2-7; 12 nucleotides align to TRBD1. The CDR3 extends over 15 amino acids. J lost 5 bases, V lost 2 bases, and 4 bases had no gene match. Per the germline V gene, CDR1 is MNHEY and CDR2 is SVGEGT. The CDR3 region has the DNA TGTGCCAGCAGTTACGGGGGACAGGGGGCGGACGAGCAGTACTTC. Translated, it gives CASSYGGQGADEQYF.

This clone was detected only a few times. V and J are TRBV14 and TRBJ2-3; D is possibly TRBD1 (5 bases). V was clipped by 0 bases and J by 1 base, with 14 bases between them. Germline-derived CDR1 and CDR2 are SGHDN and FVKESK. The CDR3 sequence is 17 residues long. CDR3 nucleotide sequence: TGTGCCAGCAGCCAAGACCCCCCAGGGTGGGGCACAGATACGCAGTATTTT. Its translation: CASSQDPPGWGTDTQYF. Drawing the rest from reference TRBV14 and TRBJ2-3, the complete variable domain is EAGVTQFPSHSVIEKGQTVTLRCDPISGHDNLYWYRRVMGKEIKFLLHFVKESKQDESGMPNNRFLAERTGGTYSTLKVQPAELEDSGVYFCASSQDPPGWGTDTQYFGPGTRLTVL.

This sequence joins TRBV7-9 and TRBJ1-2, with D possibly being TRBD1 (5 bases). Per the germline V gene, CDR1 is SEHNR and CDR2 is FQNEAQ (reference sequence). This CDR3 has 15 amino acids. Trimming took 2 bases from V and 6 from J, leaving 16 bases between them. CDR3 sequence reads: CASSLTQGFPDGYTF. As DNA, the CDR3 is TGTGCCAGCAGCTTAACTCAGGGATTCCCCGATGGCTACACCTTC.

The chain joins TRBV7-3 to TRBJ2-1, with no clear D. CDR1 and CDR2 (germline): SGHTA, FQGTGA. The CDR3 runs 13 residues. With 5 bases removed from V and 6 bases from J, the gap between germline ends came to 11 bases. The CDR3 spells CASSPDNFNEQFF. Here the CDR3 DNA reads TGTGCCAGCAGCCCAGACAATTTCAATGAGCAGTTCTTC.

The chain carries TRBV10-1 and TRBJ1-1, with 8 positions matching TRBD1. The CDR3 runs to 13 residues. V lost 7 bases, J lost 3 bases, and 4 bases stayed unmatched. Germline assignment: CDR1 WNHNN and CDR2 SYGVQD (reference sequence). CDR3 sequence: CASKDREDTEAFF. For the CDR3, the DNA is TGCGCCAGCAAGGACAGGGAGGACACTGAAGCTTTCTTT.

The chain links TRBV5-3 to TRBJ2-1, with 9 bases fitting TRBD1. TRBV5-3 is an ORF, and what it does is uncertain. The CDR3 contains 15 residues. With 5 bases clipped from V and 8 bases from J, the junction kept 11 bases outside the gene matches. CDR3 sequence: CARSPGTGKNYEQFF. DNA for the CDR3: TGTGCCAGAAGTCCCGGGACAGGGAAGAACTATGAGCAGTTCTTC.

The rearrangement uses TRBV28 and TRBJ2-1; tentatively, D is TRBD2 (5 bases). The germline CDR1 and CDR2 sequences are MDHEN and SYDVKM. V lost 8 bases, J lost 0 bases, and 11 bases lay in between. There are 14 residues in the CDR3. For the CDR3, the DNA is TGTGCCAGCGTAAGCGGAAGCTCCTACAATGAGCAGTTCTTC. It yields the protein CASVSGSSYNEQFF. Using reference TRBV28 and TRBJ2-1 for the parts outside the CDR3, the full variable domain is DVKVTQSSRYLVKRTGEKVFLECVQDMDHENMFWYRQDPGLGLRLIYFSYDVKMKEKGDIPEGYSVSREKKERFSLILESASTNQTSMYLCASVSGSSYNEQFFGPGTRLTVL.

The chain is built from TRBV28 and TRBJ2-7; tentative D call: TRBD1 (6 bases). The germline V gene encodes CDR1 MDHEN and CDR2 SYDVKM. The CDR3 is 14 residues long. V gave up 3 bases and J gave up 6 bases, with 15 bases separating them. The DNA for the CDR3 is TGTGCCAGCAGTTTCCCAGAACCAGGGGTCGAGCAGTACTTC. It encodes CASSFPEPGVEQYF.

This rearrangement joins TRBV7-8 to TRBJ1-5, with D perhaps TRBD1 (6 bases). V shed 2 bases and J shed 1 base, with 18 bases lying between them. In germline, CDR1 is SGHVS, CDR2 FQNEAQ. CDR3 length: 18 residues. The DNA of the CDR3 is TGTGCCAGCAGCTTACCCCGAGGGGGGGTCTTAAGCAATCAGCCCCAGCATTTT. Residues: CASSLPRGGVLSNQPQHF. The whole variable domain, remainder taken from reference TRBV7-8 and TRBJ1-5, is GAGVSQSPRYKVAKRGQDVALRCDPISGHVSLFWYQQALGQGPEFLTYFQNEAQLDKSGLPSDRFFAERPEGSVSTLKIQRTQQEDSAVYLCASSLPRGGVLSNQPQHFGDGTRLSIL.

V is TRBV6-6 and J is TRBJ2-2; 9 bases map to TRBD1. The trim removed 4 bases at V and 3 bases at J, leaving 6 bases unmatched. CDR1 and CDR2 (germline): MNHNY, SVGAGI (reference sequence). CDR3 length: 16 amino acids. In DNA, the CDR3 is TGTGCCAGCAGTTCCGAGCGGACAGGGGACACCGGGGAGCTGTTTTTT. This gives the protein CASSSERTGDTGELFF.

The rearrangement links TRBV19 to TRBJ1-5; D is possibly TRBD1 (6 bases). Germline CDR1 reads LNHDA; CDR2 reads SQIVND (reference sequence). The CDR3 runs 17 residues. V shed 5 bases and J shed 0 bases, with 17 bases lying between them. DNA of the CDR3: TGTGCCAGTAGTCGGGGGGCGGATACAAATAGCAATCAGCCCCAGCATTTT. The encoded protein is CASSRGADTNSNQPQHF.

V is TRBV10-3 and J is TRBJ2-3, with TRBD1 as a possible D gene (5 bases). Germline-derived CDR1 and CDR2 are ENHRY and SYGVKD. Trimming stripped 0 bases from V and 5 bases from J, with 9 bases between. The CDR3 is made up of 14 amino acids. The CDR3 DNA sequence: TGTGCCATCAGTGAGTCTCAAGGGGAAGATACGCAGTATTTT. Its protein product is CAISESQGEDTQYF.

The gene calls are TRBV29-1 and TRBJ1-4; D is possibly TRBD1 (5 bases). V was clipped by 3 bases and J by 2 bases, with 10 bases between them. The CDR3 extends over 14 amino acids. CDR1 SQVTM and CDR2 ANQGSEA come from the germline V gene. The CDR3 loop is CSVENPGTNEKLFF. For the CDR3, the DNA is TGCAGCGTTGAGAACCCAGGGACTAATGAAAAACTGTTTTTT. The full variable domain, completed using reference TRBV29-1 and TRBJ1-4, is SAVISQKPSRDICQRGTSLTIQCQVDSQVTMMFWYRQQPGQSLTLIATANQGSEATYESGFVIDKFPISRPNLTFSTLTVSNMSPEDSSIYLCSVENPGTNEKLFFGSGTQLSVL.

In this sample, this clone turned up once. V is TRBV9 and J is TRBJ1-2, with D possibly TRBD1 on 6 matching bases. The germline gives CDR1 SGDLS, CDR2 YYNGEE. Trimming left V 0 bases short and J 4 bases short, with 13 bases between. CDR3 length: 15 residues. The CDR3 nucleotides are TGTGCCAGCAGCGTAGAGGCAGGGGATAGCTATGGCTACACCTTC. This sequence encodes CASSVEAGDSYGYTF.

The genes are TRBV19 and TRBJ1-2; D unresolved. The ends were cut back, 5 bases at V and 5 bases at J, with 18 bases in the middle. CDR3 length equals 15 residues. The germline CDR1 and CDR2 sequences are LNHDA and SQIVND (reference sequence). The CDR3, as DNA: TGTGCCAGTAGTCAAGGACTATCCCGAGGGTATGGCTACACCTTC. It encodes CASSQGLSRGYGYTF.

J is TRBJ1-2 and V is TRBV5-1; TRBD1 matches at 10 bases. The germline V gene has CDR1 SGHRS and CDR2 YFSETQ. V was clipped by 3 bases and J by 0 bases; unmatched bases: 20. The CDR3 is 21 amino acids. The CDR3 region has the DNA TGCGCCAGCAGCTGGGGTGGCGACCGGGACAGGGGTCGAGGAGCTAACTATGGCTACACCTTC. Translating it yields CASSWGGDRDRGRGANYGYTF.

This clone was seen more than once but under ten times. This chain links TRBV7-9 with TRBJ2-2; 7 nucleotides match TRBD2. Germline loops: CDR1 SEHNR, CDR2 FQNEAQ (reference sequence). Germline trimming cut 8 bases from V and 4 bases from J; bases unmatched to any gene: 13. The CDR3 spans 16 residues. CDR3 in amino acids: CASGSFGGRGTGELFF. DNA of the CDR3: TGTGCCAGCGGCTCTTTTGGCGGGAGAGGCACCGGGGAGCTGTTTTTT.

The chain links TRBV3-1 (or the pseudogene TRBV3-2) to TRBJ2-7; D unresolved. Germline V gene data show CDR1 as LGHDT and CDR2 as YNNKEL (reference sequence). Between the trimmed V and J ends, which lost 1 base and 3 bases, there was a span of 10 bases. The CDR3 has 14 amino acids. The CDR3: CASSQAGRDYEQYF. In nucleotides, the CDR3 is TGTGCCAGCAGCCAAGCTGGGCGAGACTACGAGCAGTACTTC.

The rearrangement joins TRBV12-5 to TRBJ2-2; D is undetermined. Trimming stripped 0 bases from V and 4 bases from J, with 9 bases between. CDR3 size: 15 residues. CDR1 and CDR2 from the germline V gene are LGHNT and FRNRAP. CDR3 sequence (DNA): TGTGCTAGTGGTTTGGTCCAGATTACCACCGGGGAGCTGTTTTTT. Protein product: CASGLVQITTGELFF.

V usage is TRBV5-1 and J usage is TRBJ2-3, with 10 bases lining up with TRBD1. Germline CDR1 SGHRS, CDR2 YFSETQ. CDR3 length: 16 amino acids. With V trimmed by 1 base and J by 5 bases, 7 bases remained unmatched. The CDR3 coding sequence is TGCGCCAGCAGCTTGCTCGGGACAGGGGATTTAGATACGCAGTATTTT. This encodes CASSLLGTGDLDTQYF.

The chain carries TRBV10-3 and TRBJ1-4; 9 bases are shared with TRBD1. Germline lookup yields CDR1 ENHRY and CDR2 SYGVKD. This CDR3 has 14 residues. With V trimmed by 6 bases and J by 7 bases, 6 bases remained unmatched. This CDR3 reads CAIRGQGIGEKLFF. The CDR3 DNA sequence: TGTGCCATCAGAGGACAGGGGATAGGTGAAAAACTGTTTTTT.